The clone carrying this T cell receptor beta chain was seen ten or more times. The data belong to a study of Graves' ophthalmopathy and Graves' hyperthyroidism. The sequenced template was RNA, covering the TCR beta CDR3 region. Second-round multiplex PCR followed a first-round RT-PCR using HTBI primers. TCRdb re-derived calls from the multiplex PCR reads in MiXCR, one entry per CDR3 protein. This table holds a few hundred thousand distinct CDR3 sequences, around 21% found once. The CDR3 runs 14 residues. Trimming took 4 bases from V and 13 from J; bases not matched to a gene: 9. Germline CDR1 is SGHRS and CDR2 is YFSETQ.

This sequence originates from a young woman with stable Graves' hyperthyroidism. The sample taken for sequencing was peripheral blood. The V gene is TRBV5-1, the J gene TRBJ1-6; 9 bases map to TRBD1. The CDR3 is CASSGGQGQGPLHF. The CDR3 DNA sequence: TGCGCCAGCAGCGGGGGACAGGGCCAAGGTCCCCTCCACTTT.